This entry lists 12 T cell receptor beta chains sequenced from one sample in a study of blood T cells in healthy people across ages. Primers used in a second PCR of roughly 6 to 12 cycles were a sample-barcoded 5' primer and a J-beta primer mix. TCRdb recomputed calls from the 5' RACE reads with MiXCR, one row per CDR3 protein. This table has about 800,000 distinct CDR3 sequences, just under 25% appearing once. The sample also formed part of further work on T cells of mothers and their children.

The sample consisted of blood. The source is a boy aged 10-17 years in good health.

The chain has TRBV5-1 and TRBJ2-5; the match to TRBD2 covers 12 bases. Germline CDR1 reads SGHRS; CDR2 reads YFSETQ. CDR3 length: 17 amino acids. V lost 1 base and J lost 3; bases outside the gene matches: 7. The CDR3 nucleotides read TGCGCCAGCAGCTTGATGACTAGCGGGGGCGCAAAAGAGACCCAGTACTTC. The encoded protein is CASSLMTSGGAKETQYF.

This clonotype was detected ten times or more. This chain connects TRBV7-2 to TRBJ2-6; TRBD1 agrees at 7 bases. This CDR3 is 16 amino acids long. V was pared by 3 bases and J by 2 bases, with 4 bases of the junction left unmatched. CDR1 and CDR2 (germline): SGHTA, FQGNSA. CDR3 coding DNA: TGTGCCAGCAGCTTCCAGGGGGTCGCTGGGGCCAACGTCCTGACTTTC. Its translation is CASSFQGVAGANVLTF.

This chain uses TRBV6-5 with TRBJ1-2, with 7 bases lining up with TRBD1. The CDR3 runs 13 residues. CDR1 is MNHEY and CDR2 is SVGAGI in the germline V gene. The ends lost 6 bases at V and 7 bases at J; junction bases unmatched: 8. The CDR3 nucleotides are TGTGCCAGCAGAAGCCGGGACAGCGTTGGCTACACCTTC. Amino acid sequence: CASRSRDSVGYTF.

The V and J genes are TRBV3-1 and TRBJ2-5; 8 bases map to TRBD2. Germline V lookup: CDR1 LGHDT, CDR2 YNNKEL (reference sequence). Trimming cost V 5 bases and J 2 bases; bases outside gene matches: 10. The CDR3 sequence is 16 residues long. The CDR3 coding sequence is TGTGCCAGCAGCGAAGCCCAAATAGCGGGGCAAGAGACCCAGTACTTC. Its translation is CASSEAQIAGQETQYF.

The rearrangement uses TRBV29-1 and TRBJ2-3, with TRBD1 identical over 7 bases. The junction had 9 bases not matched to a gene; V was cut back by 5 bases and J by 1 base. Germline values: CDR1 SQVTM, CDR2 ANQGSEA. The CDR3 length is 15 residues. The CDR3 protein is CSVSQGDDGTDTQYF. CDR3 DNA sequence: TGCAGCGTTTCCCAGGGGGACGACGGCACAGATACGCAGTATTTT.

The chain couples TRBV4-3 to TRBJ2-5; D is ambiguous. The last part of the DNA fits TRBJ2-1 better; the J call may be wrong. Germline CDR1 LGHNA, CDR2 YSLEER. The CDR3 extends over 12 amino acids. CDR3 sequence reads: CASSHPGGPQFF. CDR3 DNA: TGCGCCAGCAGCCACCCCGGTGGTCCCCAGTTCTTC.

The chain has TRBV7-9 and TRBJ2-5; D unclear. Germline lookup yields CDR1 SEHNR and CDR2 FQNEAQ (reference sequence). The V end lost 4 bases, the J end lost 1 base, and 19 bases lay between the germline ends. This CDR3 contains 17 residues. CDR3 DNA sequence: TGTGCCAGCAGCTCTTCAAATCGAACAGTAGGCCAAGAGACCCAGTACTTC. Amino acid sequence: CASSSSNRTVGQETQYF. Full variable domain (remainder filled in from reference TRBV7-9 and TRBJ2-5): DTGVSQNPRHKITKRGQNVTFRCDPISEHNRLYWYRQTLGQGPEFLTYFQNEAQLEKSRLLSDRFSAERPKGSFSTLEIQRTEQGDSAMYLCASSSSNRTVGQETQYFGPGTRLLVL.

The table lists this clonotype with a few counts. The chain uses TRBV28 and TRBJ2-7, with D possibly matching TRBD1 (5 bases). Germline CDR1 MDHEN, CDR2 SYDVKM. The V end lost 6 bases, the J end lost 0 bases, and 12 bases lay between the germline ends. The CDR3 totals 14 residues. CDR3 in DNA: TGTGCCAGCAGGGCACAGGACAACTCCTACGAGCAGTACTTC. Protein: CASRAQDNSYEQYF. The full variable domain, with the rest looked up from reference TRBV28 and TRBJ2-7, is DVKVTQSSRYLVKRTGEKVFLECVQDMDHENMFWYRQDPGLGLRLIYFSYDVKMKEKGDIPEGYSVSREKKERFSLILESASTNQTSMYLCASRAQDNSYEQYFGPGTRLTVT.

This sequence joins TRBV29-1 and TRBJ1-2, with TRBD1 as a possible D gene (5 bases). V lost 4 bases and J lost 6, with 6 bases in between. Germline V gene data show CDR1 as SQVTM and CDR2 as ANQGSEA. This CDR3 region has 10 residues. DNA of the CDR3: TGCAGCGTTGCGGGGGATGGCTACACCTTC. Translating it yields CSVAGDGYTF.

The V and J genes are TRBV29-1 and TRBJ2-5; D is unresolved. This CDR3 contains 14 residues. The germline V gene encodes CDR1 SQVTM and CDR2 ANQGSEA. Between the trimmed V and J ends, which lost 6 bases and 1 base, there was a span of 15 bases. The CDR3 region is CSVTSRLSQETQYF. The CDR3 DNA follows: TGCAGCGTCACGAGCAGACTTAGCCAAGAGACCCAGTACTTC.

This clonotype was seen more than once but under ten times. One end of the junction fails to match germline, which may point to a read error. V gene TRBV7-7 combines with J gene TRBJ1-1; tentative D call: TRBD1 (6 bases). This CDR3 is built from 19 residues. CDR1 SSHAT and CDR2 FNYEAQ come from the germline V gene (reference sequence). CDR3 protein: CASSPNWDILRQLNTEAFF. The DNA for the CDR3 is TGTGCTAGCAGCCCGAACTGGGACATACTACGACAGCTGAACACTGAAGCTTTCTTT.

This chain uses TRBV4-3 with TRBJ2-3; no reliable D call. Germline loops: CDR1 LGHNA, CDR2 YSLEER. This CDR3 comprises 12 residues. The CDR3 bases are TGCGGATCCCTGCCCAGCACAGATACGCAGTATTTT. This encodes CGSLPSTDTQYF.